The 31 T cell receptor beta chains presented below share a single source sample, sequenced in a study of T cell repertoires in cytomegalovirus infection. MiXCR was run by TCRdb on the reads, yielding one entry per CDR3 protein. Here the sample spans about 490,000 distinct CDR3 sequences, about 26% being singletons. The sample consisted of PBMCs. All receptors come from a human donor in good health (CMV status not recorded). Some clones in this sample may be carry-over from other donors' samples.

This clonotype was seen a handful of times. An end of the junction differs from the germline gene, which may be a read error. This CDR3 is CASSLEAGPNTGELFF. In DNA form, the CDR3 reads TGTGCTAGCAGCTTAGAGGCCGGGCCGAACACCGGGGAGCTGTTTTTT. The chain employs TRBV7-7 and TRBJ2-2; D uncertain. Germline lookup yields CDR1 SSHAT and CDR2 FNYEAQ (reference sequence). The CDR3 loop spans 16 amino acids.

V gene TRBV18 combines with J gene TRBJ1-2; no definite D call. CDR3 size: 14 residues. Trimming took off 2 bases at V and 4 bases at J, with 11 bases between the two ends. The germline V gene has CDR1 KGHSH and CDR2 LQKENI. CDR3 bases: TGTGCCAGCTCACCATCGAGACGGAGCTATGGCTACACCTTC. This sequence encodes CASSPSRRSYGYTF. The full variable domain, its missing parts supplied by reference TRBV18 and TRBJ1-2, is NAGVMQNPRHLVRRRGQEARLRCSPMKGHSHVYWYRQLPEEGLKFMVYLQKENIIDESGMPKERFSAEFPKEGPSILRIQQVVRGDSAAYFCASSPSRRSYGYTFGSGTRLTVV.

This clonotype was observed at least ten times. DNA of the CDR3: TGTGCCAGCACCTCGACTAGCGGACAAGACACAGATACGCAGTATTTT. This encodes CASTSTSGQDTDTQYF. The V and J genes are TRBV7-2 and TRBJ2-3, with 9 positions matching TRBD2. Looked up from germline, CDR1 is SGHTA and CDR2 is FQGNSA. Trimming at V came to 7 bases and at J to 2 bases, leaving 10 bases not matched to a gene. The CDR3 sequence is 16 residues long.

The V and J genes are TRBV19 and TRBJ1-1; D call uncertain. Trimming took off 1 base at V and 0 bases at J, with 12 bases between the two ends. The CDR3 loop spans 16 amino acids. The germline V gene has CDR1 LNHDA and CDR2 SQIVND (reference sequence). CDR3 nucleotides: TGTGCCAGTAGTATAGCCTATAGACGGCTGAACACTGAAGCTTTCTTT. It specifies CASSIAYRRLNTEAFF. Looking up the rest from reference TRBV19 and TRBJ1-1 gives the full variable domain: DGGITQSPKYLFRKEGQNVTLSCEQNLNHDAMYWYRQDPGQGLRLIYYSQIVNDFQKGDIAEGYSVSREKKESFPLTVTSAQKNPTAFYLCASSIAYRRLNTEAFFGQGTRLTVV.

This clonotype turned up a few times. CDR3 coding DNA: TGTGCCAGCGGGGGCCATGAGCAGTTCTTC. Amino acid sequence: CASGGHEQFF. The chain is built from TRBV30 and TRBJ2-1, with 8 bases lining up with TRBD2. This CDR3 is built from 10 residues. Germline V CDR1 and CDR2: GTSNPN, SVGIG (reference sequence). Trimming at V came to 8 bases and at J to 8 bases, leaving 2 bases not matched to a gene.

The sample holds a few counts of this clonotype. This rearrangement joins TRBV19 to TRBJ1-2, with D maybe TRBD1 (6 bases). The CDR3 is made up of 12 amino acids. V lost 9 bases, J lost 4 bases, and 12 bases lay in between. Germline CDR1 is LNHDA and CDR2 is SQIVND (reference sequence). The CDR3 sequence: CASNRAGYGYTF. CDR3 bases: TGTGCCAGCAACAGGGCGGGCTATGGCTACACCTTC.

This clonotype was observed at least ten times. The chain employs TRBV5-6 and TRBJ2-5; D assignment may be TRBD1 or TRBD2 (5 bases each). V shed 2 bases and J shed 0 bases, with 14 bases lying between them. CDR1 SGHDT and CDR2 YYEEEE come from the germline V gene. This CDR3 comprises 16 residues. CDR3 bases: TGTGCCAGCAGCTTTTACTCCGGGGCCCACCAAGAGACCCAGTACTTC. Residues: CASSFYSGAHQETQYF.

The chain couples TRBV3-1 to TRBJ2-3; TRBD2 agrees at 14 bases. Germline V lookup: CDR1 LGHDT, CDR2 YNNKEL (reference sequence). V gave up 2 bases and J gave up 7 bases; unmatched junction bases: 2. The length of the CDR3 is 15 residues. The CDR3 nucleotides read TGTGCCAGCAGCCAACGGACTAGCGGGAGGAATACGCAGTATTTT. Amino acids: CASSQRTSGRNTQYF.

The V gene is TRBV6-1, the J gene TRBJ2-5; 7 nucleotides align to TRBD2. Losses at the gene ends were 1 base for V and 1 base for J; bases not matched to a gene: 6. Germline V gene lookup returns CDR1 MNHNS and CDR2 SASEGT. The length of the CDR3 is 16 residues. As DNA, the CDR3 is TGTGCCAGCAGTGAAGGAGGACTAGTTTTCCAAGAGACCCAGTACTTC. The encoded protein is CASSEGGLVFQETQYF.

The genes are TRBV7-6 and TRBJ2-5; 8 nucleotides align to TRBD1. CDR3 length: 13 residues. The J segment lost 8 bases and the V segment lost 5 bases, leaving 7 bases of the junction unmatched. The germline V gene encodes CDR1 SGHVS and CDR2 FNYEAQ. CDR3 sequence reads: CASSGWTGKTQYF. The CDR3, as DNA: TGTGCCAGCAGCGGTTGGACAGGGAAAACCCAGTACTTC.

In DNA, the CDR3 is TGTGCCAGCCTGGGAGGACAGAGGAACGAGCAGTACTTC. It codes for CASLGGQRNEQYF. The J gene is TRBJ2-7, the V gene TRBV10-3; D could derive from TRBD1 or TRBD2 (6 bases each). The CDR3 consists of 13 residues. V lost 10 bases, J lost 5 bases, and 18 bases lay in between. Germline lookup yields CDR1 ENHRY and CDR2 SYGVKD.

The J gene is TRBJ2-7, the V gene TRBV6-6; D uncertain. CDR3 length equals 13 residues. CDR1 and CDR2 (germline): MNHNY, SVGAGI (reference sequence). The V and J ends lost 1 base and 0 bases respectively, with 4 bases between them. CDR3 residues: CASSYLGSYEQYV. CDR3 bases: TGTGCCAGCAGTTACTTGGGCTCCTACGAGCAGTACGTC.

This clonotype was counted a few times. V usage is TRBV29-1 and J usage is TRBJ1-2; TRBD1 matches at 8 bases. This CDR3 contains 11 residues. The V gene's germline CDR1 is SQVTM and CDR2 ANQGSEA. The V segment lost 8 bases and the J segment 8 bases; nucleotides outside the gene matches: 7. The CDR3 loop is CSHGTGNGYTF. CDR3 in DNA: TGCAGCCACGGGACAGGCAACGGCTACACCTTC.

The chain recombines TRBV18 with TRBJ1-1, with no clear D. Germline V gene lookup returns CDR1 KGHSH and CDR2 LQKENI. This CDR3 has 15 amino acids. V lost 1 base, J lost 1 base, and 10 bases lay in between. Written as DNA, the CDR3 is TGTGCCAGCTCACCACAGAGTCGGAAGAACACTGAAGCTTTCTTT. As protein: CASSPQSRKNTEAFF.

This chain joins TRBV6-6 and TRBJ2-7; 10 bases map to TRBD2. CDR3 length: 15 amino acids. The germline gives CDR1 MNHNY, CDR2 SVGAGI (reference sequence). V dropped 2 bases and J dropped 1; count of bases not matched to a gene: 2. The CDR3 nucleotides are TGTGCCAGCAGTTACGCTAGCGGGAGTTCCTACGAGCAGTACTTC. Translated: CASSYASGSSYEQYF.

The table lists this clonotype with a few counts. This chain's CDR3 is CASSQPTSGSAEQFF. The DNA of the CDR3 is TGCGCCAGCAGCCAACCGACTAGCGGGAGCGCTGAGCAGTTCTTC. The chain joins TRBV4-1 to TRBJ2-1; 12 nucleotides match TRBD2. The ends lost 2 bases at V and 9 bases at J; junction bases unmatched: 5. The CDR3 is 15 residues long. In germline, CDR1 is MGHRA, CDR2 YSYEKL.

The chain links TRBV5-5 to TRBJ2-7, with D perhaps TRBD2 (5 bases). CDR1 and CDR2 from the germline V gene are SGHKS and YYEKEE (reference sequence). V lost 0 bases and J lost 3, with 10 bases in between. The CDR3 spans 14 residues. The CDR3 sequence: CASSLVREYYEQYF. In DNA, the CDR3 is TGTGCCAGCAGCTTGGTACGGGAATACTACGAGCAGTACTTC.

This clonotype was seen many times. V is TRBV27 and J is TRBJ1-3; D is uncertain. V shed 6 bases and J shed 0 bases, with 6 bases lying between them. CDR1 MNHEY and CDR2 SMNVEV come from the germline V gene (reference sequence). The CDR3 loop spans 13 amino acids. The CDR3 sequence: CASRASSGNTIYF. The CDR3, as DNA: TGTGCCAGCAGGGCCAGCTCTGGAAACACCATATATTTT.

The J gene is TRBJ1-6, the V gene TRBV27; TRBD1 aligns across 10 bases. The CDR3 totals 14 residues. Germline CDR1 and CDR2: MNHEY and SMNVEV (reference sequence). With 2 bases clipped from V and 10 bases from J, the junction kept 2 bases outside the gene matches. CDR3 bases: TGTGCCAGCAGTTTAGGGACAGGGGTCTCACCCCTCCACTTT. Residues: CASSLGTGVSPLHF.

In its sample, this clonotype was seen once. This rearrangement joins TRBV24-1 to TRBJ2-1; tentative D call: TRBD1 (6 bases). This CDR3 has 15 residues. Germline-derived CDR1 and CDR2 are KGHDR and SFDVKD. The V and J ends lost 0 bases and 8 bases respectively, with 13 bases between them. CDR3 in amino acids: CATSDLGSAGDEQFF. CDR3 DNA: TGTGCCACCAGTGATTTGGGTTCGGCAGGGGATGAGCAGTTCTTC.

V and J are TRBV5-4 and TRBJ2-2; possibly TRBD1 for D (6 bases). Per germline, CDR1 SGHNT and CDR2 YYREEE (reference sequence). V lost 6 bases and J lost 2, with 17 bases in between. The CDR3 consists of 16 residues. The CDR3 DNA sequence: TGTGCCAGCACCAGGGGCCCCTCCCTAAACACCGGGGAGCTGTTTTTT. This sequence encodes CASTRGPSLNTGELFF.

This CDR3 is CASRLGVTNEKLFF. The CDR3 DNA follows: TGTGCCAGCAGACTGGGAGTGACTAATGAAAAACTGTTTTTT. The rearrangement joins TRBV6-5 to TRBJ1-4; D remains ambiguous. Between the trimmed V and J ends, which lost 6 bases and 2 bases, there was a span of 10 bases. The length of the CDR3 is 14 residues. Germline V gene data show CDR1 as MNHEY and CDR2 as SVGAGI.

This clonotype was found once. The chain carries TRBV29-1 and TRBJ2-3; TRBD2 matches 7 bases. The CDR3 runs to 14 residues. CDR1 is SQVTM, CDR2 ANQGSEA, per germline. V dropped 8 bases and J dropped 3; count of bases not matched to a gene: 11. The CDR3 loop reads CSSGGEGGTDTQYF. In nucleotides, the CDR3 is TGCAGCTCTGGGGGGGAGGGCGGGACAGATACGCAGTATTTT.

This chain uses TRBV20-1 with TRBJ2-2; D might be TRBD2 (6 bases). Trimming stripped 5 bases from V and 1 base from J, with 11 bases between. Germline V gives CDR1 DFQATT, CDR2 SNEGSKA (reference sequence). The CDR3 extends over 14 amino acids. CDR3 amino acids: CSAGSGLNTGELFF. The DNA of the CDR3 is TGCAGTGCTGGTAGCGGATTGAACACCGGGGAGCTGTTTTTT.

This clonotype has more than one count but fewer than ten. This sequence joins TRBV7-9 and TRBJ2-2, with 8 bases fitting TRBD1. The length of the CDR3 is 17 residues. Germline-derived CDR1 and CDR2 are SEHNR and FQNEAQ (reference sequence). The V and J ends lost 2 bases and 3 bases, in that order; junction bases with no gene match: 8. For the CDR3, the DNA is TGTGCCAGCAGCTTAATACGGACAGGGAGAGACACCGGGGAGCTGTTTTTT. The encoded protein is CASSLIRTGRDTGELFF.

The V gene is TRBV9, the J gene TRBJ2-1, with 7 bases lining up with TRBD2. The germline gives CDR1 SGDLS, CDR2 YYNGEE. Trimming took 0 bases from V and 4 from J; bases not matched to a gene: 4. The CDR3 totals 15 residues. In nucleotides, the CDR3 is TGTGCCAGCAGCGTAGGAGCGGGGAGATACAATGAGCAGTTCTTC. Amino acid sequence: CASSVGAGRYNEQFF.

V gene TRBV28 combines with J gene TRBJ1-2; 7 bases are shared with TRBD1. Per germline, CDR1 MDHEN and CDR2 SYDVKM. The CDR3 covers 13 residues. The junction had 6 bases not matched to a gene; V was cut back by 3 bases and J by 8 bases. Here the CDR3 reads CASSLTGLWGYTF. In DNA, the CDR3 is TGTGCCAGCAGTTTGACAGGGTTATGGGGCTACACCTTC.

This clonotype was observed many times. V gene TRBV7-8 combines with J gene TRBJ2-4; 10 bases line up with TRBD1. This CDR3 spans 18 amino acids. V gave up 5 bases and J gave up 1 base; unmatched junction bases: 11. Per the germline V gene, CDR1 is SGHVS and CDR2 is FQNEAQ. The CDR3 loop reads CASSLAWRQGAAKNIQYF. The CDR3 nucleotides are TGTGCCAGCAGCCTGGCTTGGAGACAGGGGGCTGCCAAAAACATTCAGTACTTC.

This clonotype was seen many times. The gene calls are TRBV7-8 and TRBJ2-3, with 9 bases lining up with TRBD1. Germline trimming cut 4 bases from V and 0 bases from J; bases unmatched to any gene: 5. From germline, CDR1 is SGHVS and CDR2 FQNEAQ. CDR3 length equals 16 residues. The CDR3 bases are TGTGCCAGCAGCTCGGACAGGGGCCGAAGCACAGATACGCAGTATTTT. It codes for CASSSDRGRSTDTQYF.

The chain joins TRBV2 to TRBJ2-3; D perhaps matches TRBD1 (6 bases). Germline V gene sequence: CDR1 SNHLY, CDR2 FYNNEI. This CDR3 region has 16 residues. The V and J ends lost 6 bases and 3 bases respectively, with 19 bases between them. The CDR3 DNA follows: TGTGCCAGCAGCGGGACACCCGGACTGGAGACAGATACGCAGTATTTT. This translates into CASSGTPGLETDTQYF. Combining the CDR3 with reference TRBV2 and TRBJ2-3 gives the whole variable domain EPEVTQTPSHQVTQMGQEVILRCVPISNHLYFYWYRQILGQKVEFLVSFYNNEISEKSEIFDDQFSVERPDGSNFTLKIRSTKLEDSAMYFCASSGTPGLETDTQYFGPGTRLTVL.

This clonotype was recorded many times. CDR3 bases: TGTGCCAGCAGCCACGAGGCGGGAGGGCCTTACGAGCAGTACTTC. Translating gives CASSHEAGGPYEQYF. This chain connects TRBV7-2 to TRBJ2-7; 9 bases agree with TRBD2. This CDR3 comprises 15 residues. Germline loops: CDR1 SGHTA, CDR2 FQGNSA. The V and J ends lost 5 bases and 4 bases, in that order; junction bases with no gene match: 9.